This T cell receptor beta chain was recovered during a study of blood T cell repertoires in COVID-19. This clone is a singleton in its sample. Authors' data handling: How many nucleated cells were present was estimated from reference gene primer amplification. TCRdb's copy holds only in-frame clones and misses some; the assay was immunoSEQ multiplex PCR. The DNA gave D and trimming, while V, J and clone size come from that table. Found here are about 150,000 clones, 75% to 80% of them singletons; the top ten hold roughly 1.8%. Germline CDR1 is KGHDR and CDR2 is SFDVKD. V lost 5 bases and J 2 bases, leaving 21 bases between the germline ends. The length of the CDR3 is 18 residues.

Input material: peripheral blood. This TCR derives from a man older than 75 with acute or convalescent COVID-19. The rearrangement uses TRBV24-1 and TRBJ2-1, with D possibly being TRBD1 (6 bases). The CDR3 DNA reads TGTGCCACCAGTGGGCCTTTGACAGGAACCATTACCTACAATGAGCAGTTCTTC. It specifies CATSGPLTGTITYNEQFF.